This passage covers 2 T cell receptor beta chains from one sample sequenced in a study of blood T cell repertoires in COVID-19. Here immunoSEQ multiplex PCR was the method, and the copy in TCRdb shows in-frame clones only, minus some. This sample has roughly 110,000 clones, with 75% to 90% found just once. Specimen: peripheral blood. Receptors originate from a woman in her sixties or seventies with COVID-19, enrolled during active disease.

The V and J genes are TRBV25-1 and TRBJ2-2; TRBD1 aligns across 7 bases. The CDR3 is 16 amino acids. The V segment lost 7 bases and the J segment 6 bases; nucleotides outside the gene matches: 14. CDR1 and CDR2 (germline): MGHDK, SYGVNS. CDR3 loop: CASTPRGRGQSGELFF. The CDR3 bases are TGTGCCAGCACCCCTCGCGGAAGGGGGCAATCCGGGGAGCTGTTTTTT.

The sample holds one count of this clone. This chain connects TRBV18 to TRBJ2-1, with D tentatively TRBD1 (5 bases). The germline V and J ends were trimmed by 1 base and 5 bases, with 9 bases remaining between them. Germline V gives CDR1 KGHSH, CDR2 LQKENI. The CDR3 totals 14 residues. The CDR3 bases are TGTGCCAGCTCACCACGACAGCCAGACAATGAGCAGTTCTTC. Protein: CASSPRQPDNEQFF.